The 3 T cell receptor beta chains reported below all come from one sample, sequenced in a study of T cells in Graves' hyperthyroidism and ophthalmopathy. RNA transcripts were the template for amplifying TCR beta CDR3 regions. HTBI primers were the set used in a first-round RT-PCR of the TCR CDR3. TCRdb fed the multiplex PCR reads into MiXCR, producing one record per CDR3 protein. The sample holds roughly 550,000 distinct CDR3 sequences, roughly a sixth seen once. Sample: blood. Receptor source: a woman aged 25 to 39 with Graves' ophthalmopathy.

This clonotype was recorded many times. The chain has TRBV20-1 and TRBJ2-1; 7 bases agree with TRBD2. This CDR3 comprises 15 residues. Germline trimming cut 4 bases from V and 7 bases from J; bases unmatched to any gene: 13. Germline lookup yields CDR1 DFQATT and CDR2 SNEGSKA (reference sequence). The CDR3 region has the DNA TGCAGTGCTACTACCCTAGCGGAGGCTGGGAATGAGCAGTTCTTC. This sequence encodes CSATTLAEAGNEQFF.

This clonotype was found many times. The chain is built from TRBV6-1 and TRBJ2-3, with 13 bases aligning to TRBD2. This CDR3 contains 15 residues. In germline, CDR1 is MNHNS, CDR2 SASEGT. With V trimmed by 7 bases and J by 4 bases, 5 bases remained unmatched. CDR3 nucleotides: TGTGCCAGCACCACACTAGCGGGAGGGCCAGATACGCAGTATTTT. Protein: CASTTLAGGPDTQYF.

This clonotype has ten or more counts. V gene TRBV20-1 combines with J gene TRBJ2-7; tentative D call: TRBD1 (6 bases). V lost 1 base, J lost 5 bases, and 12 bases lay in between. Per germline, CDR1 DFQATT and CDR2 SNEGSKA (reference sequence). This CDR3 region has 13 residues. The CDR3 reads CSARGPTGDEQYF. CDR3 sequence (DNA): TGCAGTGCTAGAGGTCCGACAGGCGACGAGCAGTACTTC.